Presented here are 16 T cell receptor beta chains from one specimen sequenced in a study of CD8 T cells in Susac syndrome. Reverse transcription of about 0.5 to 1 ug RNA was carried out with random hexamers. TCRdb analysed the immunoSEQ multiplex PCR reads with MiXCR anew, one entry per CDR3 protein. The table lists fewer than 350,000 distinct CDR3 sequences, roughly 94% of them singletons, with around 0.07% in the top ten. The sequenced sample consisted of CD4+ T cells from PBMCs. Receptor source: a human donor with multiple sclerosis.

The gene calls are TRBV12-3 or TRBV12-4 and TRBJ2-2; 7 bases are a match to TRBD1. Trimming took 1 base from V and 6 from J; bases not matched to a gene: 2. This CDR3 has 14 residues. CDR3 sequence: CASSLGQGPGELFF. The CDR3 DNA is TGTGCCAGCAGTTTAGGACAGGGTCCCGGGGAGCTGTTTTTT.

The CDR3 bases are TGTGCCAGCGGACGACAGGTCTCCTACGAGCAGTACTTC. This encodes CASGRQVSYEQYF. J is TRBJ2-7 and V is TRBV2; D may be TRBD1 (6 bases). CDR3 length: 13 residues. The V end lost 8 bases, the J end lost 0 bases, and 11 bases lay between the germline ends. Germline V CDR1 and CDR2: SNHLY, FYNNEI.

This clonotype was detected once. The V and J genes are TRBV28 and TRBJ1-4; TRBD1 matches 7 bases. This CDR3 comprises 16 residues. From germline, CDR1 is MDHEN and CDR2 SYDVKM. Trimming took 5 bases from V and 7 from J; bases not matched to a gene: 13. CDR3 coding DNA: TGTGCCAGCAGTCGCATTCCGGGACAGAGGAGTGAAAAACTGTTTTTT. Amino acid sequence: CASSRIPGQRSEKLFF. Based on the CDR3 plus reference TRBV28 and TRBJ1-4, the full variable domain is DVKVTQSSRYLVKRTGEKVFLECVQDMDHENMFWYRQDPGLGLRLIYFSYDVKMKEKGDIPEGYSVSREKKERFSLILESASTNQTSMYLCASSRIPGQRSEKLFFGSGTQLSVL.

The V call is TRBV28, the J call TRBJ1-5, with D uncertain. The CDR3 has 14 residues. V shed 2 bases and J shed 1 base, with 6 bases lying between them. From germline, CDR1 is MDHEN and CDR2 SYDVKM. The CDR3, as DNA: TGTGCCAGCAGTTTAGGAGTGAGCAATCAGCCCCAGCATTTT. Protein product: CASSLGVSNQPQHF.

J is TRBJ2-3 and V is TRBV20-1; 9 bases align to TRBD1. CDR3 length: 13 residues. The J segment lost 6 bases and the V segment lost 1 base, leaving 2 bases of the junction unmatched. CDR1 is DFQATT and CDR2 is SNEGSKA in the germline V gene (reference sequence). The DNA of the CDR3 is TGCAGTGCTAGAGGGACAGGGGTGGATACGCAGTATTTT. As protein: CSARGTGVDTQYF.

The chain uses TRBV5-1 and TRBJ2-3, with no clear D. CDR1 SGHRS and CDR2 YFSETQ come from the germline V gene. CDR3 length equals 17 residues. Trimming removed 4 bases from V and 6 bases from J, with 24 bases in between. The CDR3 is CASSVTVQRSSVDTQYF. The CDR3 coding sequence is TGCGCCAGCAGCGTAACCGTACAGAGGAGTTCGGTGGATACGCAGTATTTT.

The V gene is TRBV4-1, the J gene TRBJ2-2; D may correspond to TRBD1 or TRBD2 (5 bases each). CDR3 size: 16 residues. The V end lost 4 bases, the J end lost 2 bases, and 14 bases lay between the germline ends. From germline, CDR1 is MGHRA and CDR2 YSYEKL. CDR3 protein: CASSPGPFGNTGELFF. The DNA for the CDR3 is TGCGCCAGCAGCCCGGGACCTTTCGGAAACACCGGGGAGCTGTTTTTT.

The CDR3 region is CASSSRQVWGTEAFF. In DNA, the CDR3 is TGTGCCAGCAGTTCACGACAGGTATGGGGCACTGAAGCTTTCTTT. The J gene is TRBJ1-1, the V gene TRBV6-2 or TRBV6-3; D perhaps matches TRBD1 (6 bases). V was clipped by 4 bases and J by 4 bases, with 16 bases between them. Germline lookup yields CDR1 MNHEY and CDR2 SVGEGT. The CDR3 totals 15 residues.

The chain carries TRBV7-2 and TRBJ2-7; D remains ambiguous. The CDR3 runs 12 residues. V dropped 2 bases and J dropped 4 bases, with 6 bases sitting between them. Germline assignment: CDR1 SGHTA and CDR2 FQGNSA. The chain's CDR3 is CASSLQVYEQYF. As DNA, the CDR3 is TGTGCCAGCAGCTTACAAGTTTACGAGCAGTACTTC.

The chain links TRBV15 to TRBJ2-1; D gene unclear. V was clipped by 8 bases and J by 1 base, with 15 bases between them. This CDR3 contains 15 residues. Germline assignment: CDR1 LNHNV and CDR2 YYDKDF (reference sequence). The CDR3 nucleotides read TGTGCCACCGGCGAAAGGCCAGTATCCTACAATGAGCAGTTCTTC. Translated: CATGERPVSYNEQFF.

This chain joins TRBV4-1 and TRBJ2-1; 15 nucleotides agree with TRBD2. The CDR3 has 18 residues. Germline V gene data show CDR1 as MGHRA and CDR2 as YSYEKL. V was clipped by 1 base and J by 3 bases; unmatched bases: 4. Here the CDR3 DNA reads TGCGCCAGCAGCCAAGGAGGACTAGCGGGAGGGAGCTACAATGAGCAGTTCTTC. It encodes CASSQGGLAGGSYNEQFF.

The rearrangement uses TRBV20-1 and TRBJ1-5, with D hard to call. Germline V gives CDR1 DFQATT, CDR2 SNEGSKA (reference sequence). Trimming stripped 3 bases from V and 1 base from J, with 4 bases between. There are 12 residues in the CDR3. CDR3 nucleotide sequence: TGCAGTGCTAGCAACAGCAATCAGCCCCAGCATTTT. Translated, it gives CSASNSNQPQHF.

This clonotype has just one count. The V call is TRBV12-5, the J call TRBJ1-1; TRBD1 agrees at 8 bases. The CDR3 sequence is 14 residues long. The V segment lost 5 bases and the J segment 4 bases; nucleotides outside the gene matches: 6. Germline CDR1 LGHNT, CDR2 FRNRAP. The chain's CDR3 is CASGPFDRGTEAFF. CDR3 sequence (DNA): TGTGCTAGTGGTCCTTTTGACAGGGGCACTGAAGCTTTCTTT.

The rearrangement uses TRBV20-1 and TRBJ1-5; TRBD1 matches at 7 bases. The germline V gene encodes CDR1 DFQATT and CDR2 SNEGSKA (reference sequence). The CDR3 contains 16 residues. V lost 6 bases to trimming and J lost 3 bases; unmatched junction nucleotides: 14. The CDR3: CSARSDRASFNQPQHF. In DNA, the CDR3 is TGCAGTGCCAGATCTGACAGGGCCTCTTTCAATCAGCCCCAGCATTTT.

In nucleotides, the CDR3 is TGCGCCAGCAGCTTGACAGTGGGCGCCGGGGAGCTGTTTTTT. This translates into CASSLTVGAGELFF. The V and J genes are TRBV5-1 and TRBJ2-2, with D unresolved. The CDR3 is 14 residues long. CDR1 is SGHRS, CDR2 YFSETQ, per germline. V was shortened by 1 base and J by 6 bases, with 10 bases between the two germline ends.

The chain carries TRBV7-9 and TRBJ1-1; TRBD1 matches 7 bases. The CDR3 is 15 amino acids. Germline V gene sequence: CDR1 SEHNR, CDR2 FQNEAQ (reference sequence). V lost 4 bases, J lost 3 bases, and 8 bases stayed unmatched. This CDR3 is CASSSPDRADTEAFF. CDR3 in DNA: TGTGCCAGCAGCTCCCCAGACAGGGCGGACACTGAAGCTTTCTTT.